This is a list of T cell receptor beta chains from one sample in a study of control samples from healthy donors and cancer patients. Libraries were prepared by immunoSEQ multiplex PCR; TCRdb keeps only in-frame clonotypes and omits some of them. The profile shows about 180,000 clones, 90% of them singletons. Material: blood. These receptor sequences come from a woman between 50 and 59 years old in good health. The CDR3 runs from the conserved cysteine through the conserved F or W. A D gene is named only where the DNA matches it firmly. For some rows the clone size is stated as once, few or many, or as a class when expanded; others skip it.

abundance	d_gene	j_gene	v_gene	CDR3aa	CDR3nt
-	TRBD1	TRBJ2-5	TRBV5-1	CASSFGQGQETQYF	TGCGCCAGCAGTTTCGGACAGGGCCAAGAGACCCAGTACTTC
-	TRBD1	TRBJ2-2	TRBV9	CASSVGQGAAGELFF	TGTGCCAGCAGCGTAGGACAGGGGGCGGCCGGGGAGCTGTTTTTT
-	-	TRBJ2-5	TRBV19	CASSLGQSQYF	TGTGCCAGTAGTCTAGGCCAGAGCCAGTACTTC
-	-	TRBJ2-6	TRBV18	CASSEAGANVLTF	TGTGCCAGCTCCGAAGCTGGGGCCAACGTCCTGACTTTC
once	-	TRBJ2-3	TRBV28	CASSLSGATDTQYF	TGTGCCAGCAGTTTATCGGGTGCCACAGATACGCAGTATTTT
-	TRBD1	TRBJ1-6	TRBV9	CASSVDRGSPLHF	TGTGCCAGCAGCGTAGACAGGGGTTCACCCCTCCACTTT
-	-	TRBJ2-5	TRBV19	CASRQNGEWETQYF	TGTGCCAGTAGACAAAATGGGGAGTGGGAGACCCAGTACTTC
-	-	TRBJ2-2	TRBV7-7	CASSLSPNTGELFF	TGTGCTAGCAGCTTGTCCCCGAACACCGGGGAGCTGTTTTTT
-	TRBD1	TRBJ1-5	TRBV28	CASSRPGQGAKQPQHF	TGTGCCAGCAGCCGTCCGGGACAGGGGGCAAAACAGCCCCAGCATTTT
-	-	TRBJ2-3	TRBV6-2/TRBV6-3	CASSRPDYFTDTQYF	TGTGCCAGCAGCAGGCCGGACTATTTCACAGATACGCAGTATTTT
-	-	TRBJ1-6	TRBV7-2	CAILAGSYNSPLHF	TGTGCCATCCTGGCGGGCTCCTATAATTCACCCCTCCACTTT
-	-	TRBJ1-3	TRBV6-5	CASSLRNRASDTIYF	TGTGCCAGCAGCTTACGTAACAGGGCCTCGGACACCATATATTTT
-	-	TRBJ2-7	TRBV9	CASSPTGTEQYF	TGTGCCAGCAGCCCAACAGGGACCGAGCAGTACTTC
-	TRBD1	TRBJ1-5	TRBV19	CATLEIPGTGNQPQHF	TGTGCCACCCTCGAGATACCCGGGACAGGGAATCAGCCCCAGCATTTT
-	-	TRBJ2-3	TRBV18	CASSPNPADTQYF	TGTGCCAGCTCACCAAATCCGGCAGATACGCAGTATTTT
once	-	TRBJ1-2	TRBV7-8	CASSLRAGGRASTFYGYTF	TGTGCCAGCAGCCTGCGCGCCGGAGGCAGGGCCTCGACTTTCTATGGCTACACCTTC
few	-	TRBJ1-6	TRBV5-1	CASSFRGGSYNSPLHF	TGCGCCAGCAGCTTCCGTGGCGGATCTTATAATTCACCCCTCCACTTT
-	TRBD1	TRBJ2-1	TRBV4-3	CASSQDGTGFSDEQFF	TGCGCCAGCAGCCAAGATGGGACAGGGTTTTCCGATGAGCAGTTCTTC
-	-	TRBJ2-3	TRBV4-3	CASSQVPNTQYF	TGCGCCAGCAGCCAAGTTCCCAATACGCAGTATTTT
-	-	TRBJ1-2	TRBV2	CASTESLVRRENGYTF	TGTGCCAGCACCGAAAGCCTCGTGAGGAGGGAAAATGGCTACACCTTC
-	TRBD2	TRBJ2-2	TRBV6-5	CASKLAGVIGELFF	TGTGCCAGCAAGTTGGCGGGGGTTATCGGGGAGCTGTTTTTT
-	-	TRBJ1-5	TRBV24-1	CATSDTPGPGGQPQHF	TGTGCCACCAGTGACACTCCGGGACCGGGGGGTCAGCCCCAGCATTTT
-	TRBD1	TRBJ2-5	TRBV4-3	CASSATGGRETQYF	TGCGCCAGCAGCGCGACAGGGGGCCGGGAGACCCAGTACTTC
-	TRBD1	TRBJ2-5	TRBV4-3	CASSQDQGDRGETQYF	TGCGCCAGCAGCCAAGATCAGGGAGACAGGGGAGAGACCCAGTACTTC
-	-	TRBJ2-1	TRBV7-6	CASSLGGDEQFF	TGTGCCAGCAGCTTAGGTGGGGATGAGCAGTTCTTC
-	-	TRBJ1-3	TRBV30	CAWRVSSSGNTIYF	TGTGCCTGGAGGGTTTCGAGCTCTGGAAACACCATATATTTT
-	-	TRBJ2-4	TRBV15	CATSRESFSGGIQYF	TGTGCCACCAGCAGAGAGAGTTTTAGTGGGGGCATTCAGTACTTC
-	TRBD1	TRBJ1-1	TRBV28	CASSRTGTAQNTEAFF	TGTGCCAGCAGTCGAACCGGGACAGCACAAAACACTGAAGCTTTCTTT
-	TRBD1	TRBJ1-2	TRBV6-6	CASSYGQGIGDYGYTF	TGTGCCAGCAGTTACGGACAGGGAATCGGGGACTATGGCTACACCTTC
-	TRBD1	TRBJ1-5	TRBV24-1	CATSDPTGAVNQPQHF	TGTGCCACCAGTGATCCTACAGGGGCGGTCAATCAGCCCCAGCATTTT
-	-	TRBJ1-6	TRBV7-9	CASRPPGLENSPLHF	TGTGCCAGCAGACCGCCGGGCTTGGAGAATTCACCCCTCCACTTT
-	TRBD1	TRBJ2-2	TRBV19	CASSTGQTTGELFF	TGTGCCAGTAGTACGGGACAGACCACCGGGGAGCTGTTTTTT
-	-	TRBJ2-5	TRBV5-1	CASSLMSETQYF	TGCGCCAGCAGCTTGATGTCTGAGACCCAGTACTTC
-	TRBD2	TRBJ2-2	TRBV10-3	CAITLSQGLAGGYTGELFF	TGTGCCATCACCCTAAGCCAGGGACTAGCGGGAGGCTACACCGGGGAGCTGTTTTTT
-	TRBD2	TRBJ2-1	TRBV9	CASSVAGGGYNEQFF	TGTGCCAGCAGCGTAGCGGGGGGTGGTTACAATGAGCAGTTCTTC
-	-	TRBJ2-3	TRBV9	CASSVPTIPDTQYF	TGTGCCAGCAGCGTTCCAACGATTCCAGATACGCAGTATTTT
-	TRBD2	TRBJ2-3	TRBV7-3	CASSPGASGISDTQYF	TGTGCCAGCAGCCCAGGGGCTAGCGGGATTTCAGATACGCAGTATTTT
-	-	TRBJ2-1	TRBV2	CASSGGLTTNNEQFF	TGTGCCAGCAGTGGGGGGCTCACTACGAACAATGAGCAGTTCTTC
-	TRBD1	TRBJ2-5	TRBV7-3	CASSLLQGADQYF	TGTGCCAGCAGCCTATTGCAGGGGGCCGACCAGTACTTC
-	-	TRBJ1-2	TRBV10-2	CASEETGSNGYTF	TGCGCCAGCGAAGAGACAGGAAGTAATGGCTACACCTTC
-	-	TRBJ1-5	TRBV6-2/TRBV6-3	CASSYTNQPQHF	TGTGCCAGCAGTTACACAAATCAGCCCCAGCATTTT
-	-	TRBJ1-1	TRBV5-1	CASSLDRLNTEAFF	TGCGCCAGCAGCTTGGACCGGCTGAACACTGAAGCTTTCTTT
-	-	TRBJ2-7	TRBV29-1	CSVGPGPTYEQYF	TGCAGCGTTGGGCCAGGCCCAACCTACGAGCAGTACTTC
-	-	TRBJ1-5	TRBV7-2	CASSLISGTGNQPQHF	TGTGCCAGCAGCTTAATATCCGGGACGGGAAATCAGCCCCAGCATTTT
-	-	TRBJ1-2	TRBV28	CASSSDLYGYTF	TGTGCCAGCAGTTCCGACCTCTATGGCTACACCTTC
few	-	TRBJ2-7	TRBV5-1	CASSPRGGAHYEQYF	TGCGCCAGCAGCCCGCGGGGCGGAGCTCACTACGAGCAGTACTTC
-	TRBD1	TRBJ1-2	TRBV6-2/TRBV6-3	CASSSPGQGDYGYTF	TGTGCCAGCAGTTCTCCGGGACAGGGAGATTATGGCTACACCTTC
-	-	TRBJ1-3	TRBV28	CASLSWGRNTIYF	TGTGCCAGCCTGTCTTGGGGTCGAAACACCATATATTTT
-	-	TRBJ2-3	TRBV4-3	CASSLRETSTDTQYF	TGCGCCAGCAGCCTCCGGGAGACTAGCACAGATACGCAGTATTTT
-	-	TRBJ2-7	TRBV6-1	CASSESWDGSYEQYF	TGTGCCAGCAGTGAAAGCTGGGACGGCTCCTACGAGCAGTACTTC
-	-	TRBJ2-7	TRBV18	CASSLGPLYEQYF	TGTGCCAGCTCACTAGGTCCCCTCTACGAGCAGTACTTC
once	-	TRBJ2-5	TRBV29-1	CSVAPVGRETQYF	TGCAGCGTCGCCCCAGTGGGTCGTGAGACCCAGTACTTC